This is a list of T cell receptor beta chains from one sample in a study of blood T cell repertoires in COVID-19. Some clones are missing from TCRdb's copy, which holds only in-frame ones; the method was immunoSEQ multiplex PCR. Found here are about 120,000 clones, about 85% of them singletons; the top ten hold 27%. Sequencing was done on a sample of peripheral blood. These TCRs come from an elderly woman with acute or convalescent COVID-19. Each CDR3 is given with its conserved first and last residue. A D gene is named only where the DNA matches it firmly. Not every row has a clone size; where given, it reads once, few, many or a size class.

J gene: TRBJ1-6
clone size: .
D gene: .
V gene: TRBV28
CDR3 DNA: TGTGCCAGCAGCCTTTCAGGGTTCAGCTCCTATAATTCACCCCTCCACTTT
CDR3 protein: CASSLSGFSSYNSPLHF

J gene: TRBJ2-3
clone size: .
D gene: TRBD1
V gene: TRBV5-4
CDR3 DNA: TGTGCCAGCAGCAAAGACAGGGGTCGCACAGATACGCAGTATTTT
CDR3 protein: CASSKDRGRTDTQYF

J gene: TRBJ1-5
clone size: .
D gene: .
V gene: TRBV2
CDR3 DNA: TGTGCCAGCAATTCAGGGCTAAGGCAGCCCCAGCATTTT
CDR3 protein: CASNSGLRQPQHF

J gene: TRBJ1-2
clone size: .
D gene: TRBD1
V gene: TRBV20-1
CDR3 DNA: TGCAGTGCTTGGGACAGGGAGGGCTACACCTTC
CDR3 protein: CSAWDREGYTF

J gene: TRBJ2-1
clone size: .
D gene: .
V gene: TRBV9
CDR3 DNA: TGTGCCAGCAGCGTAGGGGGCAACAATGAGCAGTTCTTC
CDR3 protein: CASSVGGNNEQFF

J gene: TRBJ2-3
clone size: .
D gene: .
V gene: TRBV6-2/TRBV6-3
CDR3 DNA: TGTGCCAGCAGCTCTCGACTTGTCACAGATACGCAGTATTTT
CDR3 protein: CASSSRLVTDTQYF

J gene: TRBJ1-6
clone size: .
D gene: .
V gene: TRBV10-2
CDR3 DNA: TGCGCCAGCAGTGTTCTCTCCTATAATTCACCCCTCCACTTT
CDR3 protein: CASSVLSYNSPLHF

J gene: TRBJ1-1
clone size: .
D gene: .
V gene: TRBV19
CDR3 DNA: TGTGCCAGTAGTCCGGGACTTTTGAACACTGAAGCTTTCTTT
CDR3 protein: CASSPGLLNTEAFF

J gene: TRBJ2-5
clone size: .
D gene: TRBD2
V gene: TRBV5-6
CDR3 DNA: TGTGCCAGCAGCTTGGTACTAGCGGGCCAAGAGACCCAGTACTTC
CDR3 protein: CASSLVLAGQETQYF

J gene: TRBJ2-1
clone size: .
D gene: TRBD2
V gene: TRBV4-1
CDR3 DNA: TGCGCCAGCAGCCAAGTAGCGGGGGGTTACAATGAGCAGTTCTTC
CDR3 protein: CASSQVAGGYNEQFF

J gene: TRBJ2-2
clone size: once
D gene: .
V gene: TRBV5-1
CDR3 DNA: TGCGCCAGCAGCTTGGAGAGGACCGGGGAGCTGTTTTTT
CDR3 protein: CASSLERTGELFF

J gene: TRBJ1-2
clone size: .
D gene: .
V gene: TRBV3-1/TRBV3-2
CDR3 DNA: TGTGCCAGCAGCCAAGATCAGTTTAACTATGGCTACACCTTC
CDR3 protein: CASSQDQFNYGYTF

J gene: TRBJ2-5
clone size: .
D gene: TRBD1
V gene: TRBV5-4
CDR3 DNA: TGTGCCAGCACCCTCCAGGGGGCCGGGTCCGAGACCCAGTACTTC
CDR3 protein: CASTLQGAGSETQYF

J gene: TRBJ1-5
clone size: .
D gene: .
V gene: TRBV29-1
CDR3 DNA: TGCAGCGTTGAAGACTCGGGACAGCCCCAGCATTTT
CDR3 protein: CSVEDSGQPQHF

J gene: TRBJ1-4
clone size: .
D gene: .
V gene: TRBV24-1
CDR3 DNA: TGTGCCACCACCGGGGGATATAATGAAAAACTGTTTTTT
CDR3 protein: CATTGGYNEKLFF

J gene: TRBJ1-2
clone size: .
D gene: TRBD1
V gene: TRBV3-1/TRBV3-2
CDR3 DNA: TGTGCCAGCAGCAGACAGGGGGCGATAGGCGGCTACACCTTC
CDR3 protein: CASSRQGAIGGYTF

J gene: TRBJ1-2
clone size: once
D gene: TRBD1
V gene: TRBV7-2
CDR3 DNA: TGTGCCAGCAGCTCACTACAGGGGGCATCCTATGGCTACACCTTC
CDR3 protein: CASSSLQGASYGYTF

J gene: TRBJ1-1
clone size: .
D gene: .
V gene: TRBV19
CDR3 DNA: TGTGCCAGTAGTAAATCTTTGCGGGGGGCGGGGAACACTGAAGCTTTCTTT
CDR3 protein: CASSKSLRGAGNTEAFF

J gene: TRBJ1-2
clone size: few
D gene: .
V gene: TRBV6-5
CDR3 DNA: TGTGCCAGCAGTTCCACGACAGATAATGGCTACACCTTC
CDR3 protein: CASSSTTDNGYTF

J gene: TRBJ2-3
clone size: .
D gene: TRBD1
V gene: TRBV27
CDR3 DNA: TGTGCCAGCAGCCACAGGGGGCGGGGGTCAGATACGCAGTATTTT
CDR3 protein: CASSHRGRGSDTQYF

J gene: TRBJ1-1
clone size: .
D gene: TRBD1
V gene: TRBV12-3/TRBV12-4
CDR3 DNA: TGTGCCACAATCGCGACAGGGGGGACTGAAGCTTTCTTT
CDR3 protein: CATIATGGTEAFF

J gene: TRBJ2-2
clone size: .
D gene: TRBD1
V gene: TRBV2
CDR3 DNA: TGTGCCAGCAGTGAACCCCAAAGGACAGGGAAATTCAACACCGGGGAGCTGTTTTTT
CDR3 protein: CASSEPQRTGKFNTGELFF

J gene: TRBJ1-5
clone size: .
D gene: .
V gene: TRBV19
CDR3 DNA: TGTGCCAGTAGGAGAAATTTCAATCAGCCCCAGCATTTT
CDR3 protein: CASRRNFNQPQHF

J gene: TRBJ2-1
clone size: .
D gene: .
V gene: TRBV5-1
CDR3 DNA: TGCGCCAGCAGCTTAAATAGCGGAGCCAGCTACAATGAGCAGTTCTTC
CDR3 protein: CASSLNSGASYNEQFF

J gene: TRBJ2-1
clone size: .
D gene: TRBD1
V gene: TRBV5-1
CDR3 DNA: TGCGCCAGCACCTCCTCCGGGACAGGGGGCGATGAGCAGTTCTTC
CDR3 protein: CASTSSGTGGDEQFF

J gene: TRBJ1-2
clone size: .
D gene: TRBD1
V gene: TRBV12-3/TRBV12-4
CDR3 DNA: TGTGCCAGCAGTTTGAGGACAGGAAGTGGCTACACCTTC
CDR3 protein: CASSLRTGSGYTF

J gene: TRBJ1-2
clone size: many
D gene: TRBD1
V gene: TRBV7-9
CDR3 DNA: TGTGCCAGCAGCTCACAGGGGTTTTCTAACTATGGCTACACCTTC
CDR3 protein: CASSSQGFSNYGYTF

J gene: TRBJ2-1
clone size: .
D gene: TRBD1
V gene: TRBV6-5
CDR3 DNA: TGTGCCAGCATTGGGGACAGGGTTTACGATGAGCAGTTCTTC
CDR3 protein: CASIGDRVYDEQFF

J gene: TRBJ1-2
clone size: .
D gene: .
V gene: TRBV5-4
CDR3 DNA: TGTGCCAGCAGCGCCTCGAGGGGGTCATACTATGGCTACACCTTC
CDR3 protein: CASSASRGSYYGYTF

J gene: TRBJ2-1
clone size: .
D gene: .
V gene: TRBV7-2
CDR3 DNA: TGTGCCAGCAGCTTAGCGGGGGCATCCTACAATGAGCAGTTCTTC
CDR3 protein: CASSLAGASYNEQFF

J gene: TRBJ2-2
clone size: .
D gene: .
V gene: TRBV5-8
CDR3 DNA: TGTGCCAGCAGCTTGGTGAGCGGACAGTACTCCGGGGAGCTGTTTTTT
CDR3 protein: CASSLVSGQYSGELFF

J gene: TRBJ1-2
clone size: .
D gene: .
V gene: TRBV5-4
CDR3 DNA: TGTGCCAGCAGCTTTAGTGCACAGGTCAATGGCTACACCTTC
CDR3 protein: CASSFSAQVNGYTF

J gene: TRBJ1-1
clone size: few
D gene: TRBD1
V gene: TRBV10-3
CDR3 DNA: TGTGCCATCAGTGAGTCGGGACAGGCGAACACTGAAGCTTTCTTT
CDR3 protein: CAISESGQANTEAFF

J gene: TRBJ1-1
clone size: .
D gene: TRBD1
V gene: TRBV5-5
CDR3 DNA: TGTGCCAGCAGCCCGCAGGGGGCGAACACTGAAGCTTTCTTT
CDR3 protein: CASSPQGANTEAFF

J gene: TRBJ2-7
clone size: .
D gene: TRBD1
V gene: TRBV5-1
CDR3 DNA: TGCGCCAGCCAGAAGACAGGGAGCTCCTACGAGCAGTACTTC
CDR3 protein: CASQKTGSSYEQYF

J gene: TRBJ1-3
clone size: .
D gene: .
V gene: TRBV19
CDR3 DNA: TGTGCCAGTGGGGAGGGAGTCTCTGGAAACACCATATATTTT
CDR3 protein: CASGEGVSGNTIYF

J gene: TRBJ1-2
clone size: .
D gene: .
V gene: TRBV7-9
CDR3 DNA: TGTGCCAGCAGCTCCAGGGAGGCCAGTCTCGAAGAAGGCTACACCTTC
CDR3 protein: CASSSREASLEEGYTF

J gene: TRBJ1-2
clone size: .
D gene: .
V gene: TRBV3-1/TRBV3-2
CDR3 DNA: TGTGCCAGCGCCCCGCAGGGGTTAGACTATGGCTACACCTTC
CDR3 protein: CASAPQGLDYGYTF

J gene: TRBJ1-6
clone size: once
D gene: .
V gene: TRBV11-2
CDR3 DNA: TGTGCCAGCAGCTTACCGAATTCACCCCTCCACTTT
CDR3 protein: CASSLPNSPLHF

J gene: TRBJ1-4
clone size: .
D gene: .
V gene: TRBV5-4
CDR3 DNA: TGTGCCAGCAGCTTGGCAACACACGGGGGACCGCTTGAAAAACTGTTTTTT
CDR3 protein: CASSLATHGGPLEKLFF

J gene: TRBJ1-2
clone size: .
D gene: .
V gene: TRBV20-1
CDR3 DNA: TGCAGTGCTTATAGAAGTGGCTACACCTTC
CDR3 protein: CSAYRSGYTF

J gene: TRBJ1-1
clone size: .
D gene: .
V gene: TRBV9
CDR3 DNA: TGTGCCAGCAGCCCGAGAGGGAACACTGAAGCTTTCTTT
CDR3 protein: CASSPRGNTEAFF

J gene: TRBJ2-7
clone size: .
D gene: .
V gene: TRBV9
CDR3 DNA: TGTGCCAGCAGCGTAGATCGATTGGGGCGCGAGCAGTACTTC
CDR3 protein: CASSVDRLGREQYF

J gene: TRBJ2-3
clone size: .
D gene: .
V gene: TRBV18
CDR3 DNA: TGTGCCAGCTCACCATCCGTAAGCACAGATACGCAGTATTTT
CDR3 protein: CASSPSVSTDTQYF

J gene: TRBJ2-6
clone size: .
D gene: .
V gene: TRBV18
CDR3 DNA: TGTGCCAGCTCTTTAACTGGGGCCAACGTCCTGACTTTC
CDR3 protein: CASSLTGANVLTF

J gene: TRBJ1-4
clone size: .
D gene: .
V gene: TRBV5-1
CDR3 DNA: TGCGCCAGCAGCTTGGACCCTCTGGGGGAGGGTGAAAAACTGTTTTTT
CDR3 protein: CASSLDPLGEGEKLFF

J gene: TRBJ1-2
clone size: .
D gene: TRBD1
V gene: TRBV28
CDR3 DNA: TGTGCCAGCACCCCCGCCGACAGGGGGGAAGGCTATGGCTACACCTTC
CDR3 protein: CASTPADRGEGYGYTF

J gene: TRBJ1-6
clone size: .
D gene: .
V gene: TRBV2
CDR3 DNA: TGTGCCAGCAGTGAAGGTGGCCCCTATAATTCACCCCTCCACTTT
CDR3 protein: CASSEGGPYNSPLHF

J gene: TRBJ1-1
clone size: .
D gene: TRBD1
V gene: TRBV18
CDR3 DNA: TGTGCCAGCTCGCTGCTCACAGGGGGAGAAACTGAAGCTTTCTTT
CDR3 protein: CASSLLTGGETEAFF

J gene: TRBJ1-4
clone size: few
D gene: .
V gene: TRBV5-5
CDR3 DNA: TGTGCCAGCAGCTGGGGGGCAACTAATGAAAAACTGTTTTTT
CDR3 protein: CASSWGATNEKLFF

J gene: TRBJ2-4
clone size: .
D gene: .
V gene: TRBV20-1
CDR3 DNA: TGCAGTGCTAGTCCCCGCTGGTTATTGGAGGACATTCAGTACTTC
CDR3 protein: CSASPRWLLEDIQYF

J gene: TRBJ1-1
clone size: .
D gene: .
V gene: TRBV3-1/TRBV3-2
CDR3 DNA: TGTGCCAGCAGCCAGGGACTGATGAACACTGAAGCTTTCTTT
CDR3 protein: CASSQGLMNTEAFF